This T cell receptor beta chain was obtained from a study of T-cell memory formation after mild COVID-19 (dated by TCRdb to the early 2020s). Regarding the study in general: TCR sequence clusters from the two donors were found to be largely donor specific. T-cell clones expanding and contracting after mild COVID-19 in a couple of donors were tracked by longitudinal TCRalpha and TCRbeta repertoire sequencing. The cohort was made up of two young adult volunteers, one female and one male, who were previously healthy.

The junction carries 13 bases between V and J, which are trimmed by 3 bases and 4 bases respectively. Based on the germline V gene, the CDR1 and CDR2 sequences are LGHNA and YNFKEQ. The CDR3 goes from the cysteine to the phenylalanine over 15 residues. This entry keeps only the CDR3 DNA: 45 bases, framed from base 1. The sequencer listed for this sample is Illumina NovaSeq 6000. Using 5'RACE with constant-segment primers, TCRalpha and TCRbeta cDNA libraries were constructed, with sample barcodes and unique molecular identifiers added in the process. Trizol reagent was used to extract RNA from every sample. Amplification of the libraries took two PCR steps, and the second step added a second sample barcode plus Illumina TruSeq adapters. The libraries were sequenced on an Illumina NovaSeq using 2 x 150 bp paired-end reads. The study's own analysis went as follows. Reads were demultiplexed and collapsed into UMI-guided consensus sequences with migec v1.2.7. With mixcr v2.1.11, UMI consensuses were aligned to TRA and TRB V and J templates and assembled into clonotypes. A clonotype was counted as expanded or contracted only when both edgeR and NoisET called the clonotype significant, with the noise models trained on biological replicates. For edgeR calls, the thresholds were a false discovery rate-adjusted p below 0.01 and a log2 fold-change of 1. PCA with hierarchical clustering of max-normalized trajectories of the 1000 most abundant clonotypes was used as exploratory dynamics analysis. Separately sequenced CD4+ and CD8+ repertoires were used to assign the CD4 or CD8 phenotype of responding clones. TCRdb applied fastp at Q25 and MiXCR to the public reads, then kept only in-frame beta chains. Each entry merges the rows of one CDR3 protein and shows their most common DNA and genes. These V and J calls are TCRdb output, not the study's own analysis. This sample gives roughly 250,000 distinct CDR3 sequences in total; less than 20% of them show up just once. 3.5% of the sample is in the top ten clones.

This clonotype was counted a few times. The specificity of this receptor is unknown. The input lacks base qualities; no much larger clone sits a single base away. Broader findings and caveats from the paper: From day 15 to 85, contracting clones showed balanced CD4/CD8 phenotypes, whereas a second wave of clones that expanded from day 15 to 37 leaned towards CD4+. Some responding clones were detected in pre-infection memory, which suggested that pre-existing cross-reactive memory T cells had joined the SARS-CoV-2 response. Contracting CD4+ clones were found mainly in CM and EM memory subsets, while CD8+ clones were enriched in EMRA. The study covered only a couple of mild cases, and larger cohorts including severe cases with pre-infection samples were considered necessary. SARS-CoV-2 specificity of the second-wave clones peaking on day 37 was not confirmed.

Ficoll-Paque density gradient centrifugation was the method used to isolate PBMCs. The receptor chain draws on TRBV4-2 and TRBJ1-3, with TRBD1 as a weak D call on 5 bases. The material sequenced was PBMCs or a T cell subset sorted from them (not recorded which). The source of this sequence is a man younger than 35 who had mild COVID-19 (a few samples of this study predate the infection). The sample titles of this study are shuffled in the database, so cell type and time point are left out; the donor was told from shared clones. The CDR3 region has the sequence CASSHPGGVGNTIYF. The DNA reads TGTGCCAGCAGCCACCCCGGGGGGGTAGGAAACACCATATATTTT.